The entry that follows covers one T cell receptor beta chain sequence. These data belong to a study of blood T cell repertoires in COVID-19. Looking at the study overall: Donors in the United States, Italy and Spain gave samples during acute or convalescent COVID-19. PBMCs, B-cell-depleted T cells, or T cells were the source of the cDNA or gDNA that made up the material.

CDR3 length equals 14 residues. Germline V lookup: CDR1 SGHRS, CDR2 YFSETQ. V lost 5 bases and J lost 4; bases outside the gene matches: 2. In the source study's methods: Amplification of reference gene primers was used by the study to estimate nucleated cell counts. Method: immunoSEQ multiplex PCR; TCRdb's copy keeps in-frame clones and lacks some. For V, J and clone size, that table is used; D and trimming come from the DNA. The data show approximately 200,000 clones, 60% to 85% seen once. The sequencing input was peripheral blood. The sequence was obtained from a man between 60 and 75 years old with active or convalescent COVID-19. This rearrangement joins TRBV5-1 to TRBJ2-3, with 12 bases aligning to TRBD2. CDR3 loop: CASRRLAGADTQYF. The DNA of the CDR3 is TGCGCCAGCAGGAGACTAGCGGGGGCAGATACGCAGTATTTT. The entire variable domain, with the rest obtained from reference TRBV5-1 and TRBJ2-3, is as follows: KAGVTQTPRYLIKTRGQQVTLSCSPISGHRSVSWYQQTPGQGLQFLFEYFSETQRNKGNFPGRFSGRQFSNSRSEMNVSTLELGDSALYLCASRRLAGADTQYFGPGTRLTVL.